This TCR beta chain emerged from a study of regulatory T cells in long-lasting Graves disease. The overall study: Persistence in Graves' disease required over 5 years of antithyroid drugs plus positive TSH receptor antibodies.

This clonotype was seen a handful of times. Its antigen is unknown. Described time point: persistent/refractory GD, antithyroid drugs over 5 years with positive TRAb. TCR sequences were obtained from RNA taken from PBMCs. Trimming left V 0 bases short and J 4 bases short, with 7 bases between. The CDR3 covers 13 residues. Germline CDR1 LGHDT, CDR2 YNNKEL (reference sequence). Relying on iRepertoire HTBI primers and Arm-PCR of CDR3 regions, the team built TCR beta libraries. TCRdb re-derived calls from the multiplex PCR reads in MiXCR, one entry per CDR3 protein. The profile shows about 460,000 distinct CDR3 sequences, approximately 22% of them singletons. Study-level results: Researchers examined only peripheral blood and not thyroid tissue.

Sequenced material: peripheral blood mononuclear cells (PBMCs), taken when the disease was refractory, from a patient treated with antithyroid drugs. This chain connects TRBV3-1 to TRBJ2-7; the D is unclear. This receptor was taken from a female donor with Graves disease. CDR3 residues: CASSQEGAYEQYF. CDR3 in DNA: TGTGCCAGCAGCCAAGAAGGAGCTTACGAGCAGTACTTC.